This T cell receptor beta chain was profiled in a study of CD8 T cells in Susac syndrome. CDR1 and CDR2 (germline): MNHEY, SVGAGI. The CDR3 is 12 residues long. RNA amounts of roughly 0.45 to 1 ug underwent reverse transcription with random hexamers. TCRdb recomputed calls from the immunoSEQ multiplex PCR reads with MiXCR, one row per CDR3 protein. The sample has 120,000 to 150,000 distinct CDR3 sequences, roughly 94% seen once. The control participants were healthy donors, and these controls were matched with respect to both age and sex. Isolation of CD8+ and CD4+ T cells was performed negatively, whereas enrichment of TEMRA cells was done by FACS. In the case of this clonotype: The junction does not match germline at one end; this may be a read error.

Sequenced material: CD8+ T cells from PBMCs. This chain links TRBV6-5 with TRBJ2-7; 8 bases line up with TRBD2. This receptor was identified in a human donor in good health. The CDR3 is CASTPGGGEQYF. The DNA of the CDR3 is TGTGCCAGCACACCGGGGGGGGGCGAGCAGTATTTC.